Following are 20 T cell receptor beta chains from one sample sequenced in a study of blood T cell repertoires in COVID-19. Method: immunoSEQ multiplex PCR; TCRdb's copy keeps in-frame clones and lacks some. The sample includes about 180,000 clones, 88% of them seen just once. Sequencing was performed on PBMCs or T cells enriched from blood (not recorded which). The receptors were sampled from a woman younger than 30 who had recovered from COVID-19.

The chain couples TRBV2 to TRBJ2-7; 7 bases agree with TRBD2. The ends lost 7 bases at V and 1 base at J; junction bases unmatched: 4. Germline lookup yields CDR1 SNHLY and CDR2 FYNNEI. The CDR3 has 13 residues. The CDR3 spells CASTWTSSYEQYF. The DNA for the CDR3 is TGTGCCAGCACCTGGACTAGTTCCTACGAGCAGTACTTC.

The sample holds one count of this clone. The chain carries TRBV10-3 and TRBJ2-7, with TRBD2 as a possible D gene (7 bases). CDR3 length equals 15 residues. Per the germline V gene, CDR1 is ENHRY and CDR2 is SYGVKD. The ends were cut back, 7 bases at V and 2 bases at J, with 18 bases in the middle. CDR3 in amino acids: CAIKPGGFQTYEQYF. Written as DNA, the CDR3 is TGTGCCATCAAGCCGGGGGGCTTTCAGACCTACGAGCAGTACTTC.

This CDR3 is CASSMTTTNQPQHF. CDR3 coding DNA: TGTGCCAGCAGTATGACTACAACAAATCAGCCCCAGCATTTT. This chain connects TRBV2 to TRBJ1-5; D gene ambiguous. V gave up 5 bases and J gave up 4 bases, with 12 bases separating them. The CDR3 extends over 14 amino acids. Germline V gives CDR1 SNHLY, CDR2 FYNNEI.

This clone showed up many times. CDR3 amino acids: CASSPSGIAIASPLHF. CDR3 nucleotide sequence: TGTGCCAGCAGCCCATCCGGGATAGCCATCGCATCACCCCTCCACTTT. The V and J genes are TRBV9 and TRBJ1-6; no clear D gene. The CDR3 loop spans 16 amino acids. Germline-derived CDR1 and CDR2 are SGDLS and YYNGEE. V was pared by 4 bases and J by 10 bases, with 21 bases between.

CDR3 bases: TGTGCCAGCAGCTTAGTGGGGGGTAGGAACACTGAAGCTTTCTTT. Protein sequence: CASSLVGGRNTEAFF. The V call is TRBV7-9, the J call TRBJ1-1, with D maybe TRBD1 (5 bases). CDR3 length equals 15 residues. The germline gives CDR1 SEHNR, CDR2 FQNEAQ (reference sequence). V lost 1 base, J lost 1 base, and 10 bases lay in between.

This clone was seen a single time. CDR3 sequence: CATAAFSPTMSNQPQHF. CDR3 nucleotide sequence: TGTGCCACCGCCGCCTTTAGCCCCACAATGAGCAATCAGCCCCAGCATTTT. The gene calls are TRBV15 and TRBJ1-5; D gene unclear. V was pared by 8 bases and J by 1 base, with 21 bases between. The CDR3 is made up of 17 amino acids. Germline lookup yields CDR1 LNHNV and CDR2 YYDKDF (reference sequence).

The CDR3 nucleotides are TGTGCCACCAGTGAATCCAAACAAGTCACCGGGGAGCTGTTTTTT. Its protein is CATSESKQVTGELFF. V usage is TRBV24-1 and J usage is TRBJ2-2; D is unclear. Germline V gene data show CDR1 as KGHDR and CDR2 as SFDVKD. The length of the CDR3 is 15 residues. Between the trimmed V and J ends, which lost 4 bases and 4 bases, there was a span of 12 bases.

This chain connects TRBV4-2 to TRBJ2-1; D perhaps matches TRBD1 (6 bases). The germline V gene has CDR1 LGHNA and CDR2 YNFKEQ. CDR3 length equals 15 residues. Between the trimmed V and J ends, which lost 0 bases and 6 bases, there was a span of 12 bases. In nucleotides, the CDR3 is TGTGCCAGCAGCCAAGAGGCAGGGGCCCCCAATGAGCAGTTCTTC. Its protein product is CASSQEAGAPNEQFF.

The chain has TRBV18 and TRBJ1-2; 7 bases line up with TRBD1. The CDR3 consists of 16 residues. V was pared by 3 bases and J by 5 bases, with 12 bases of the junction left unmatched. Per germline, CDR1 KGHSH and CDR2 LQKENI. The CDR3 nucleotides are TGTGCCAGCTCACCGGAGGGACAGCCCTCCCCTTATGGCTACACCTTC. Amino acid sequence: CASSPEGQPSPYGYTF.

The chain recombines TRBV9 with TRBJ2-1; a weak D match, TRBD1 (6 bases). Germline V CDR1 and CDR2: SGDLS, YYNGEE. Between the trimmed V and J ends, which lost 3 bases and 0 bases, there was a span of 10 bases. The CDR3 runs to 15 residues. The CDR3 DNA reads TGTGCCAGCAGCGCCGAAGGGGGCTCCTACAATGAGCAGTTCTTC. Its protein is CASSAEGGSYNEQFF.

V usage is TRBV3-1 (or the pseudogene TRBV3-2) and J usage is TRBJ2-1, with 8 bases matching TRBD2. V trimming: 2 bases; J trimming: 8 bases; junction bases outside the gene matches: 14. The germline gives CDR1 LGHDT, CDR2 YNNKEL (reference sequence). The CDR3 has 17 residues. The CDR3 spells CASSQRPGGDVWDEQFF. The CDR3 bases are TGTGCCAGCAGCCAAAGGCCGGGGGGGGATGTGTGGGATGAGCAGTTCTTC.

The chain joins TRBV27 to TRBJ1-1; D gene unclear. V lost 8 bases and J 1 base, leaving 17 bases between the germline ends. CDR1 and CDR2 (germline): MNHEY, SMNVEV (reference sequence). The CDR3 is 15 amino acids. As DNA, the CDR3 is TGTGCCAGCCGGGGAGACCCCGAAAGGAACACTGAAGCTTTCTTT. This gives the protein CASRGDPERNTEAFF.

The rearrangement uses TRBV7-2 and TRBJ1-1; D possibly corresponds to TRBD1 (6 bases). The CDR3 has 17 residues. Trimming cost V 1 base and J 7 bases, with 22 bases left between them. Per germline, CDR1 SGHTA and CDR2 FQGNSA. CDR3 region: CASSLVGTNLRGGEAFF. The DNA for the CDR3 is TGTGCCAGCAGCTTAGTGGGGACTAATCTCAGGGGTGGTGAAGCTTTCTTT. Using reference TRBV7-2 and TRBJ1-1 for the parts outside the CDR3, the full variable domain is GAGVSQSPSNKVTEKGKDVELRCDPISGHTALYWYRQSLGQGLEFLIYFQGNSAPDKSGLPSDRFSAERTGGSVSTLTIQRTQQEDSAVYLCASSLVGTNLRGGEAFFGQGTRLTVV.

This sequence joins TRBV7-2 and TRBJ1-1, with 7 bases aligning to TRBD1. Germline V lookup: CDR1 SGHTA, CDR2 FQGNSA. The V segment lost 5 bases and the J segment 0 bases; nucleotides outside the gene matches: 9. This CDR3 comprises 16 residues. The CDR3 sequence: CASSQQGLRVNTEAFF. The CDR3 region has the DNA TGTGCCAGCAGCCAACAGGGGTTGAGGGTGAACACTGAAGCTTTCTTT.

The rearrangement joins TRBV28 to TRBJ2-5; the D is unclear. V was shortened by 3 bases and J by 2 bases, with 7 bases between the two germline ends. Germline V lookup: CDR1 MDHEN, CDR2 SYDVKM. This CDR3 comprises 13 residues. The DNA of the CDR3 is TGTGCCAGCAGTTTTAACAGACAAGAGACCCAGTACTTC. Translated: CASSFNRQETQYF.

The chain links TRBV15 to TRBJ1-5; D might be TRBD1 (5 bases). The V and J ends lost 3 bases and 0 bases respectively, with 9 bases between them. The CDR3 length is 15 residues. Germline V gene data show CDR1 as LNHNV and CDR2 as YYDKDF (reference sequence). The CDR3 sequence: CATSRTDYSNQPQHF. The CDR3 DNA reads as TGTGCCACCAGCAGGACAGATTATAGCAATCAGCCCCAGCATTTT.

This clone was observed at least ten times. The chain employs TRBV11-1 and TRBJ2-7; D is possibly TRBD2 (6 bases). The CDR3 sequence is 13 residues long. With 5 bases removed from V and 6 bases from J, the gap between germline ends came to 14 bases. In germline, CDR1 is SGHAT, CDR2 FQDESV (reference sequence). This CDR3 is CASSLELGGEQYF. Written as DNA, the CDR3 is TGTGCCAGCAGCCTAGAACTGGGGGGCGAGCAGTACTTC. The complete variable domain, with remaining parts taken from reference TRBV11-1 and TRBJ2-7, reads EAEVAQSPRYKITEKSQAVAFWCDPISGHATLYWYRQILGQGPELLVQFQDESVVDDSQLPKDRFSAERLKGVDSTLKIQPAELGDSAMYLCASSLELGGEQYFGPGTRLTVT.

CDR3 region: CASGRQGNQPQHF. Written as DNA, the CDR3 is TGTGCCAGTGGGAGACAGGGTAATCAGCCCCAGCATTTT. The chain links TRBV2 to TRBJ1-5, with TRBD1 identical over 7 bases. Trimming at V came to 9 bases and at J to 4 bases, leaving 6 bases not matched to a gene. The germline gives CDR1 SNHLY, CDR2 FYNNEI. The CDR3 loop spans 13 amino acids.

The rearrangement links TRBV7-6 to TRBJ1-4, with a possible D match to TRBD1 (6 bases). Germline loops: CDR1 SGHVS, CDR2 FNYEAQ. V was cut by 0 bases and J by 6 bases, with 11 bases left in between. The CDR3 contains 15 residues. The CDR3 region is CASSLAPAGDEKLFF. Here the CDR3 DNA reads TGTGCCAGCAGCTTAGCGCCGGCAGGGGATGAAAAACTGTTTTTT.

The V and J genes are TRBV28 and TRBJ1-3; D is possibly TRBD1 (6 bases). Deletions cut 5 bases from V and 2 bases from J, with 22 bases between. The germline V gene encodes CDR1 MDHEN and CDR2 SYDVKM. The CDR3 contains 18 residues. DNA for the CDR3: TGTGCCAGCAGTCGCTGGGTCGGCAGGGGATTAGCTGGAAACACCATATATTTT. Protein: CASSRWVGRGLAGNTIYF.